This passage covers 6 T cell receptor beta chains from one sample sequenced in a study of post-analysis software for immune sequencing data. Points from the study as a whole: Roughly five TRBV segments appeared more often in patients than in controls, and TRBV5-6, TRBV5-1 and TRBV20-1 were among these.

Unique molecular identifiers featured in each of the TCR beta cDNA libraries. TCRdb processed the PCR reads anew with MiXCR; each CDR3 protein has one entry. The table has 750,000 to 950,000 distinct CDR3 sequences, approximately 50% seen once. No antigen has been identified for these receptors. The sample taken for sequencing was blood. The receptors stem from a girl aged 5-17 years with multiple sclerosis.

Remarks on this clonotype: No conserved phenylalanine or tryptophan ends this CDR3, so it is likely a read error. The gene calls are TRBV20-1 and TRBJ2-1; 7 bases match TRBD2. This CDR3 spans 15 amino acids. Germline values: CDR1 DFQATT, CDR2 SNEGSKA (reference sequence). The J segment lost 6 bases and the V segment lost 5 bases, leaving 13 bases of the junction unmatched. For the CDR3, the DNA is TGCAGTGCTGCCGTTGGAGGCGGGAGAGGCAATGAGCAGTTCTGC. Translating it yields CSAAVGGGRGNEQFC.

The rearrangement joins TRBV12-3 or TRBV12-4 to TRBJ2-7; 8 bases align to TRBD1. The trim removed 2 bases at V and 0 bases at J, leaving 6 bases unmatched. The CDR3 is made up of 16 amino acids. The CDR3 coding sequence is TGTGCCAGCAGTTTATCGGCAGGGGGCCTCTCCTACGAGCAGTACTTC. Translation: CASSLSAGGLSYEQYF.

The J gene is TRBJ1-1, the V gene TRBV7-9, with TRBD1 matching over 7 bases. The CDR3 spans 13 residues. Germline V gene sequence: CDR1 SEHNR, CDR2 FQNEAQ (reference sequence). V lost 7 bases, J lost 10 bases, and 12 bases stayed unmatched. The CDR3 reads CASTAGQPRRAFF. CDR3 DNA sequence: TGTGCCAGCACCGCGGGACAGCCGAGGAGAGCTTTCTTT.

In DNA form, the CDR3 reads TGTGCCATCAGTGAACGGGACAGGAGCTCCTACGAGCAGTACTTC. Translating gives CAISERDRSSYEQYF. The rearrangement uses TRBV10-3 and TRBJ2-7, with 8 positions matching TRBD1. J lost 0 bases, V lost 3 bases, and 4 bases had no gene match. The CDR3 runs to 15 residues. From germline, CDR1 is ENHRY and CDR2 SYGVKD.

V gene TRBV7-7 combines with J gene TRBJ2-1; no clear D gene. Germline CDR1 is SSHAT and CDR2 is FNYEAQ (reference sequence). This CDR3 contains 15 residues. V was cut by 0 bases and J by 3 bases, with 9 bases left in between. The CDR3 reads CASSLASPDYNEQFF. The DNA of the CDR3 is TGTGCCAGCAGCTTAGCAAGCCCAGACTACAATGAGCAGTTCTTC.

This clonotype occurred a few times. The rearrangement links TRBV7-3 to TRBJ2-1, with D perhaps being TRBD1 or TRBD2 (5 bases each). Germline V gene sequence: CDR1 SGHTA, CDR2 FQGTGA. V was shortened by 5 bases and J by 2 bases, with 13 bases between the two germline ends. The CDR3 loop spans 15 amino acids. Here the CDR3 reads CASSPTGTPYNEQFF. The CDR3 DNA reads as TGTGCCAGCAGCCCTACCGGGACCCCCTACAATGAGCAGTTCTTC. The full variable domain, its missing parts supplied by reference TRBV7-3 and TRBJ2-1, is GAGVSQTPSNKVTEKGKYVELRCDPISGHTALYWYRQSLGQGPEFLIYFQGTGAADDSGLPNDRFFAVRPEGSVSTLKIQRTERGDSAVYLCASSPTGTPYNEQFFGPGTRLTVL.